A single sample gave rise to the 11 T cell receptor beta chains below, sequenced in a study of blood T cell repertoires in COVID-19. The table came from immunoSEQ multiplex PCR; TCRdb's copy has only in-frame clones and leaves some out. The table shows 200,000 to 250,000 clones, with roughly nine tenths occurring only once. The material sequenced was PBMCs or T cells enriched from blood (not recorded which). The receptors were sampled from a woman aged 25 to 39 who had recovered from COVID-19.

This clone was seen a handful of times. This chain connects TRBV7-8 to TRBJ1-2, with 7 bases fitting TRBD1. The CDR3 contains 14 residues. The trim removed 5 bases at V and 7 bases at J, leaving 10 bases unmatched. Looked up from germline, CDR1 is SGHVS and CDR2 is FQNEAQ. CDR3 bases: TGTGCCAGCAGCCTACGAGACAGGGTCCGTGGCTACACCTTC. It yields the protein CASSLRDRVRGYTF.

This clone was seen only a few times. V is TRBV6-5 and J is TRBJ1-1, with 9 bases that match TRBD1. Trimming at V came to 2 bases and at J to 5 bases, leaving 6 bases not matched to a gene. Germline CDR1 reads MNHEY; CDR2 reads SVGAGI. The CDR3 extends over 15 amino acids. In nucleotides, the CDR3 is TGTGCCAGCAGTTACCCGGGGACAGGGAGGACTGAAGCTTTCTTT. This sequence encodes CASSYPGTGRTEAFF.

This rearrangement joins TRBV7-2 to TRBJ1-1, with D perhaps matching TRBD1 (5 bases). V was cut by 1 base and J by 8 bases, with 14 bases left in between. The germline gives CDR1 SGHTA, CDR2 FQGNSA. The CDR3 is made up of 14 amino acids. CDR3 in DNA: TGTGCCAGCAGCTTAGACGGCAGGGTTCAGGAAGCTTTCTTT. Its translation is CASSLDGRVQEAFF.

This clone appeared once. The genes are TRBV6-5 and TRBJ2-7; perhaps TRBD1 as D (6 bases). The CDR3 loop spans 14 amino acids. V was pared by 7 bases and J by 1 base, with 14 bases between. Per germline, CDR1 MNHEY and CDR2 SVGAGI. This CDR3 is CASKRTQGSYEQYF. The CDR3 DNA sequence: TGTGCCAGCAAAAGAACGCAGGGGTCCTACGAGCAGTACTTC.

The CDR3 DNA follows: TGTGCCAGCAGCCCCCGGACCTCGGGGGAGACCCAGTACTTC. It specifies CASSPRTSGETQYF. V is TRBV7-8 and J is TRBJ2-5; a weak D match, TRBD2 (5 bases). Germline assignment: CDR1 SGHVS and CDR2 FQNEAQ. The CDR3 length is 14 residues. Trimming pared 5 bases from V and 5 bases from J, leaving 15 bases between.

The CDR3 is CSVTGQGAAEAFF. The DNA for the CDR3 is TGCAGCGTTACCGGCCAGGGGGCAGCTGAAGCTTTCTTT. The gene calls are TRBV29-1 and TRBJ1-1; TRBD1 matches at 8 bases. The CDR3 has 13 amino acids. CDR1 SQVTM and CDR2 ANQGSEA come from the germline V gene. V was clipped by 5 bases and J by 6 bases; unmatched bases: 8.

The rearrangement uses TRBV5-1 and TRBJ2-1, with TRBD2 identical over 9 bases. The CDR3 runs 15 residues. V lost 4 bases to trimming and J lost 8 bases; unmatched junction nucleotides: 10. The V gene's germline CDR1 is SGHRS and CDR2 YFSETQ. CDR3 sequence (DNA): TGCGCCAGCAGCGACCCCCCGCGGGGGGGCGATGAGCAGTTCTTC. Amino acids: CASSDPPRGGDEQFF.

This rearrangement joins TRBV2 to TRBJ2-7; 9 bases line up with TRBD1. Germline V gives CDR1 SNHLY, CDR2 FYNNEI. The length of the CDR3 is 14 residues. J gave up 7 bases and V 5 bases, and 9 bases lay outside the gene matches. CDR3 in amino acids: CASSPLQGAGEQYF. CDR3 DNA: TGTGCCAGCAGTCCATTACAGGGGGCTGGTGAGCAGTACTTC.

V gene TRBV7-2 combines with J gene TRBJ2-2; 10 positions agree with TRBD2. Germline V CDR1 and CDR2: SGHTA, FQGNSA. Trimming cost V 2 bases and J 2 bases; bases outside gene matches: 5. The CDR3 extends over 17 amino acids. The CDR3 DNA reads TGTGCCAGCAGCTTACTAGCGGGGGCTACTAACACCGGGGAGCTGTTTTTT. It specifies CASSLLAGATNTGELFF.

The J gene is TRBJ2-1, the V gene TRBV5-5; 7 nucleotides match TRBD1. V lost 5 bases and J lost 5; bases outside the gene matches: 7. The germline CDR1 and CDR2 sequences are SGHKS and YYEKEE (reference sequence). The CDR3 covers 14 residues. As DNA, the CDR3 is TGTGCCAGCAGATTAGGACAGGCAAACAATGAGCAGTTCTTC. Translated, it gives CASRLGQANNEQFF.

The chain recombines TRBV5-6 with TRBJ1-5, with D perhaps matching TRBD1 (5 bases). CDR1 and CDR2 from the germline V gene are SGHDT and YYEEEE. The CDR3 spans 13 residues. V gave up 4 bases and J gave up 5 bases, with 10 bases separating them. Here the CDR3 DNA reads TGTGCCAGCAGCGCGGGGGTTTATCAGCCCCAGCATTTT. This encodes CASSAGVYQPQHF.